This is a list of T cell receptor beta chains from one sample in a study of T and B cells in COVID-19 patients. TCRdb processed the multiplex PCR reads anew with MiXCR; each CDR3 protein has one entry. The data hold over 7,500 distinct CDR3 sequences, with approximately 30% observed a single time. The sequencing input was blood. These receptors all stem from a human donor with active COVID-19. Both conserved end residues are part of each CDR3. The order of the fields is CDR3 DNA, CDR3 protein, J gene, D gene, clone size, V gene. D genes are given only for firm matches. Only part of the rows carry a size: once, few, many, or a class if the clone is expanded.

cdr3_nt: TGTGCCAGCAGCCGAGGACAGGGGGGTGAAAAACTGTTTTTT; cdr3_aa: CASSRGQGGEKLFF; j_call: TRBJ1-4; d_call: TRBD1; clone_size: NA; v_call: TRBV6-5
cdr3_nt: TGTGCCATCGGGCCGGGCGGGGGAGAGACCCAGTACTTC; cdr3_aa: CAIGPGGGETQYF; j_call: TRBJ2-5; d_call: TRBD2; clone_size: few; v_call: TRBV10-3
cdr3_nt: TGTGCCAGCGCCGGGGCAGAGTATCAGCCCCAGCATTTT; cdr3_aa: CASAGAEYQPQHF; j_call: TRBJ1-5; d_call: NA; clone_size: few; v_call: TRBV12-3/TRBV12-4
cdr3_nt: TGTGCCAGCTCTTCACTGACCGGGGAGCTGTTTTTT; cdr3_aa: CASSSLTGELFF; j_call: TRBJ2-2; d_call: NA; clone_size: NA; v_call: TRBV18
cdr3_nt: TGTGCCAGCAGCGGTGTACCGGGACAGGACTACAATGAGCAGTTCTTC; cdr3_aa: CASSGVPGQDYNEQFF; j_call: TRBJ2-1; d_call: TRBD1; clone_size: NA; v_call: TRBV5-6
cdr3_nt: TGTGCCAGCAGCTTCGGGACGGCGAACACTGAAGCTTTCTTT; cdr3_aa: CASSFGTANTEAFF; j_call: TRBJ1-1; d_call: NA; clone_size: NA; v_call: TRBV7-6
cdr3_nt: TGTGCCATCAGTGGCTCGGGTGAAAGGACCCAGTACTTC; cdr3_aa: CAISGSGERTQYF; j_call: TRBJ2-5; d_call: NA; clone_size: NA; v_call: TRBV10-3
cdr3_nt: TGTGCCAGCAGTTTGTCGGGTACCGATGAAAAACTGTTTTTT; cdr3_aa: CASSLSGTDEKLFF; j_call: TRBJ1-4; d_call: NA; clone_size: NA; v_call: TRBV27
cdr3_nt: TGTGCCAGTAGCTACAGGGGGCGGGAGGAAGCTTTCTTT; cdr3_aa: CASSYRGREEAFF; j_call: TRBJ1-1; d_call: TRBD1; clone_size: NA; v_call: TRBV19
cdr3_nt: TGTGCCACCAGCTTCAATTTAGCTAGTTTCAATGAGCAGTTCTTC; cdr3_aa: CATSFNLASFNEQFF; j_call: TRBJ2-1; d_call: NA; clone_size: medium-sized; v_call: TRBV15
cdr3_nt: TGTGCCAGCAGTTTTGGTTATGGCTACACCTTC; cdr3_aa: CASSFGYGYTF; j_call: TRBJ1-2; d_call: NA; clone_size: few; v_call: TRBV12-3/TRBV12-4
cdr3_nt: TGTGCCAGCGGAGTGAGCGGGGGGCGAGACACAGATACGCAGTATTTT; cdr3_aa: CASGVSGGRDTDTQYF; j_call: TRBJ2-3; d_call: TRBD2; clone_size: medium-sized; v_call: TRBV7-6
cdr3_nt: TGTGCCAGCAGCCGGAACGAGGGATACAATGAGCAGTTCTTC; cdr3_aa: CASSRNEGYNEQFF; j_call: TRBJ2-1; d_call: NA; clone_size: few; v_call: TRBV5-4
cdr3_nt: TGTGCCAGCAGCACCTGGGACATAATGACGCAAGAGACCCAGTACTTC; cdr3_aa: CASSTWDIMTQETQYF; j_call: TRBJ2-5; d_call: NA; clone_size: few; v_call: TRBV7-2
cdr3_nt: TGTGCCAGCAGCTTGGGACAGGGGGCAAATACGCAGTATTTT; cdr3_aa: CASSLGQGANTQYF; j_call: TRBJ2-3; d_call: TRBD1; clone_size: NA; v_call: TRBV11-2